This section outlines one TCR beta chain sequence together with its context. No antigen is known for it. This specimen comes from a study of shared clonotypes between healthy human individuals. Assay: immunoSEQ multiplex PCR; the TCRdb copy retains only in-frame clones and omits some. The data hold around 2.3 million clones, with more than 90% observed a single time. J lost 4 bases, V lost 1 base, and 7 bases had no gene match. Per germline, CDR1 SGHDT and CDR2 YYEEEE. This CDR3 contains 16 residues. Study-wide results and limits: Non-shared clonotypes had lower generation probabilities than those shared by all four donors.

This clonotype was sampled from a man aged 18 to 35 in good health. The rearrangement joins TRBV5-6 to TRBJ2-1, with 8 positions matching TRBD2. Sequences were obtained from naive CD4+ T cells sorted from blood. Subset meaning: CD45RA+ positively selected. The CDR3 loop is CASSLSYLAGYNEQFF. The CDR3 coding sequence is TGTGCCAGCAGCTTGTCCTACCTAGCGGGTTACAATGAGCAGTTCTTC.